This TCR beta chain appears in the sequencing data of a study of type 1 and type 2 diabetes patients. There are 14 residues in the CDR3. The germline CDR1 and CDR2 sequences are SGDLS and YYNGEE. The PCR template was genomic DNA. The TCR beta CDR3 region was amplified using 30 forward and 13 reverse primers. A single record per CDR3 protein comes from TCRdb applying MiXCR to the multiplex PCR reads. The sample includes a few hundred thousand distinct CDR3 sequences, around 50% seen only once; the top ten take about an eighth. This chain uses TRBV9 with TRBJ2-1; 9 nucleotides line up with TRBD2. With the DNA end fitting TRBJ2-7 better, the J assignment may be wrong. The sample consisted of peripheral blood mononuclear cells (PBMCs). The receptor was derived from a man aged 18 to 30 with type 2 diabetes. The CDR3 protein is CAISEAGGYYEQYF. For the CDR3, the DNA is TGTGCCATCAGTGAAGCGGGAGGTTACTACGAGCAGTACTTC.